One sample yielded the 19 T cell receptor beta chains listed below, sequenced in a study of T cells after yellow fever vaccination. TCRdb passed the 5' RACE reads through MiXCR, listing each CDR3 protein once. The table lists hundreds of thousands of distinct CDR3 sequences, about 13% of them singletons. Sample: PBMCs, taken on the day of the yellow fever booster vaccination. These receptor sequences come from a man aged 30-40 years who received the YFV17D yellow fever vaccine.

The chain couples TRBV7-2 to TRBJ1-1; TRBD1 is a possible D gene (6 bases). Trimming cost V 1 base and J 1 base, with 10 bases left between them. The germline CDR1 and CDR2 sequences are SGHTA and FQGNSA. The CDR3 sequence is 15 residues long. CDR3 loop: CASSLGGHQNTEAFF. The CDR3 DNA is TGTGCCAGCAGCTTAGGGGGACACCAGAACACTGAAGCTTTCTTT.

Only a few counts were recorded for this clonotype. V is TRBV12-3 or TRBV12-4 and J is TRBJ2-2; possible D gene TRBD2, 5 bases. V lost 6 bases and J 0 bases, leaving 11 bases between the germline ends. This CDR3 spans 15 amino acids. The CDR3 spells CASRSGVTNTGELFF. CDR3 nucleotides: TGTGCCAGCAGATCCGGGGTTACGAACACCGGGGAGCTGTTTTTT.

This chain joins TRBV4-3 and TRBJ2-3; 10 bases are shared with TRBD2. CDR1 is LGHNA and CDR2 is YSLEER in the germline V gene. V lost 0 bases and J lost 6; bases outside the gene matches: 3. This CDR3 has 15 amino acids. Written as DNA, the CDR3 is TGCGCCAGCAGCCAAGATAGCGGGAGGAGGGATACGCAGTATTTT. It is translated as CASSQDSGRRDTQYF.

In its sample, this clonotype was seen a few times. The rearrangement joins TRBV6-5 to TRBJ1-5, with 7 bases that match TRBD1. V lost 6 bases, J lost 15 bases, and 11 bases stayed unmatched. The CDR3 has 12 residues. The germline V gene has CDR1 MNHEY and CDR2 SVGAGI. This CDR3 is CASSQDRTGWHF. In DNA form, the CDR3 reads TGTGCCAGCAGCCAGGACAGGACTGGGTGGCATTTT.

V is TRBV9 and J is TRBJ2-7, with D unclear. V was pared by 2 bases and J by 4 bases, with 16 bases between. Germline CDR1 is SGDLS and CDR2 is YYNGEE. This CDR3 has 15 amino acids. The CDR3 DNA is TGTGCCAGCAGCGTTGCCTCGGACGGGTCATACGAGCAGTACTTC. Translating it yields CASSVASDGSYEQYF.

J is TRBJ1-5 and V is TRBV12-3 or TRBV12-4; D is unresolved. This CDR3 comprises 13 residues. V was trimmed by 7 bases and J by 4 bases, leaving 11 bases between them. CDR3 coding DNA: TGTGCCAGCACCCTTGGGAGGAATCAGCCCCAGCATTTT. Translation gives CASTLGRNQPQHF.

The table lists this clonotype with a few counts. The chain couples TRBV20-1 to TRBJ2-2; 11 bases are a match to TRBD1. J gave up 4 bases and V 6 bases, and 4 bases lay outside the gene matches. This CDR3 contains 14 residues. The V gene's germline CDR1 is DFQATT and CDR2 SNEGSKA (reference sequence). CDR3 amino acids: CSAWDRGVTGELFF. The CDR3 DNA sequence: TGCAGTGCGTGGGACAGGGGGGTCACCGGGGAGCTGTTTTTT.

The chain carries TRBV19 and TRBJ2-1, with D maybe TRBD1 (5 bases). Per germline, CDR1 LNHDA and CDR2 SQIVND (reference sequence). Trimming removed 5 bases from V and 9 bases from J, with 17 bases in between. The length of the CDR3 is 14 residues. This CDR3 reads CASSDFDSTGEQFF. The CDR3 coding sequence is TGTGCCAGTAGTGACTTTGACAGCACAGGTGAGCAGTTCTTC.

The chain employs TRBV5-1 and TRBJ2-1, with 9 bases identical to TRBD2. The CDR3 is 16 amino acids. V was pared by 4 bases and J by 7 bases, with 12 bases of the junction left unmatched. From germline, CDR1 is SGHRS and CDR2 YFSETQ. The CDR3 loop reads CASSLYMGLAVNEQFF. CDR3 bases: TGCGCCAGCAGCCTATATATGGGACTAGCAGTAAATGAGCAGTTCTTC.

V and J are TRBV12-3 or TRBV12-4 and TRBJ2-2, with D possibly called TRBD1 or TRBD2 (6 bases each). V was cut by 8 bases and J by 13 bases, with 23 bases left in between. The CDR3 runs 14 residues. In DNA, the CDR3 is TGTGCCAGCGGAGGGGCAGGGGATTGGCGGGGGCTGTTTTTT. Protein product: CASGGAGDWRGLFF.

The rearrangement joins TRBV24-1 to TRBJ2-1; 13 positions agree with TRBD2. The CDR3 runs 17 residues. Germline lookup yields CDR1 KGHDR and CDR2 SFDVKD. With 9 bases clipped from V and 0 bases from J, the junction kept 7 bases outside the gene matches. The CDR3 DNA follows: TGTGCCACCGGCAAGGGACTAGCGGGACTCTCCTACAATGAGCAGTTCTTC. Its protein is CATGKGLAGLSYNEQFF.

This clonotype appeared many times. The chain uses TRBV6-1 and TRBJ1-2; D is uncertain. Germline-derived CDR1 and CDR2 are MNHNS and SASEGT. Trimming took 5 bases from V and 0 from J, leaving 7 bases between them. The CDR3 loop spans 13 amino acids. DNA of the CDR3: TGTGCCAGCAGTCCCGGACCTAACTATGGCTACACCTTC. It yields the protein CASSPGPNYGYTF.

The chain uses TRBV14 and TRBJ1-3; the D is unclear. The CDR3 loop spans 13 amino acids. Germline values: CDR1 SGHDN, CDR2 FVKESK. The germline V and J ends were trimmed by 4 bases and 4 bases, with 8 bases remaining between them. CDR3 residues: CASSLHTGNTIYF. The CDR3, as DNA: TGTGCCAGCAGCCTCCATACGGGAAACACCATATATTTT.

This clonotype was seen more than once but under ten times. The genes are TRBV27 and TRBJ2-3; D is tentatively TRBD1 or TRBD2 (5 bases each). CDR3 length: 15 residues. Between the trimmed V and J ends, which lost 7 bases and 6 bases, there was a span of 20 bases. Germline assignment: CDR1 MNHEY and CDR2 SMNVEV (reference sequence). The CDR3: CASTLYPGAGDTQYF. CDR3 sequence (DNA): TGTGCCAGCACCCTATACCCCGGGGCCGGCGATACGCAGTATTTT.

CDR3 DNA sequence: TGTGCCAGCAGCCGGAGGGTGGATACGCAGTATTTT. Translating it yields CASSRRVDTQYF. The gene calls are TRBV7-2 and TRBJ2-3, with D tentatively TRBD2 (6 bases). The V gene lost 5 bases and the J gene lost 6 bases, with 9 bases spanning the gap. The germline V gene encodes CDR1 SGHTA and CDR2 FQGNSA. The CDR3 has 12 residues.

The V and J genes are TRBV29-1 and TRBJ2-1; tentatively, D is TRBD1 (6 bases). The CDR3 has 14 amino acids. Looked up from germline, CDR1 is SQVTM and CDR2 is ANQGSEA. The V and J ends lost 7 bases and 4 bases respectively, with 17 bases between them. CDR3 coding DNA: TGCAGCGCCCGTATAAGACAGGAATACAATGAGCAGTTCTTC. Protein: CSARIRQEYNEQFF.

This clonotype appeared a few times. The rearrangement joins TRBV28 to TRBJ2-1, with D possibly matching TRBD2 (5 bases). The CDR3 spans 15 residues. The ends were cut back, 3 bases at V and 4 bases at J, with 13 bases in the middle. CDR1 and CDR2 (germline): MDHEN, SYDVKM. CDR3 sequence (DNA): TGTGCCAGCAGTTTGGACGGGAACACATACAATGAGCAGTTCTTC. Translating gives CASSLDGNTYNEQFF.

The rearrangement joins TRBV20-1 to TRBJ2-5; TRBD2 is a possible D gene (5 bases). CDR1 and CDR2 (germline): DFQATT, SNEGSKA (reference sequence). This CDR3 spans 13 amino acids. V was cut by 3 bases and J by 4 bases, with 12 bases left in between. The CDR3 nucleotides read TGCAGTGCTAGCCGAGGGTTGAGAGAGACCCAGTACTTC. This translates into CSASRGLRETQYF.

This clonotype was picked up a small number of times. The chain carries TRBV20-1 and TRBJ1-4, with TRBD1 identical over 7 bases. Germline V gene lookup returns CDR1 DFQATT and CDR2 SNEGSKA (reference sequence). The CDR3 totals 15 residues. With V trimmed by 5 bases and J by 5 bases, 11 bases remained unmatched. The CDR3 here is CSAFHPGQPNEKLFF. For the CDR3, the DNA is TGCAGTGCTTTCCATCCGGGACAGCCCAATGAAAAACTGTTTTTT.